The next 28 T cell receptor beta chains were all read from a single sample in a study of brain T cells in children with intractable seizures. The time point was: blood from clinic visit 5 months post-surgery; TSC patient then seizure free. TCRdb's table, derived via immunoSEQ multiplex PCR, lists solely in-frame clones and lacks some. The profile shows about 350,000 clones, over 90% of them singletons. The input for sequencing was peripheral blood, taken less than 6 months after surgery. These receptors all come from a boy less than two years old with tuberous sclerosis and intractable seizures.

V and J are TRBV2 and TRBJ1-1; 8 nucleotides line up with TRBD1. CDR1 and CDR2 from the germline V gene are SNHLY and FYNNEI. The CDR3 is made up of 15 amino acids. Losses at the gene ends were 4 bases for V and 0 bases for J; bases not matched to a gene: 4. The CDR3 DNA follows: TGTGCCAGCAGTGGAGGGACAGGCTTGAACACTGAAGCTTTCTTT. Encoded protein: CASSGGTGLNTEAFF.

The chain joins TRBV4-2 to TRBJ2-1, with 10 bases identical to TRBD2. V shed 1 base and J 7 bases; nucleotides not matched to a gene: 4. Germline V gene data show CDR1 as LGHNA and CDR2 as YNFKEQ. The CDR3 is 15 amino acids. CDR3 DNA sequence: TGTGCCAGCAGCCAAGTGGCTAGCGGGGGAAATGAGCAGTTCTTC. It codes for CASSQVASGGNEQFF.

The chain uses TRBV30 and TRBJ2-5, with a weak D call TRBD2 (5 bases). V was trimmed by 3 bases and J by 5 bases, leaving 16 bases between them. Germline assignment: CDR1 GTSNPN and CDR2 SVGIG (reference sequence). The CDR3 contains 14 residues. The CDR3 sequence: CAWSAGLELETQYF. CDR3 DNA: TGTGCCTGGAGCGCCGGACTGGAGCTCGAGACCCAGTACTTC.

This chain uses TRBV4-1 with TRBJ1-3; no firm D call. The germline V gene has CDR1 MGHRA and CDR2 YSYEKL. V dropped 0 bases and J dropped 0 bases, with 3 bases sitting between them. The CDR3 has 14 amino acids. Written as DNA, the CDR3 is TGCGCCAGCAGCCAAGACAGCTCTGGAAACACCATATATTTT. It encodes CASSQDSSGNTIYF.

The chain joins TRBV5-1 to TRBJ1-2; TRBD1 agrees at 7 bases. Germline CDR1 is SGHRS and CDR2 is YFSETQ. The CDR3 length is 11 residues. V trimming: 3 bases; J trimming: 8 bases; junction bases outside the gene matches: 1. The CDR3 region has the DNA TGCGCCAGCAGCTCAGGGGGAGGCTACACCTTC. This sequence encodes CASSSGGGYTF.

This chain joins TRBV6-6 and TRBJ2-5; D is uncertain. Trimming left V 6 bases short and J 7 bases short, with 6 bases between. The CDR3 length is 10 residues. Germline CDR1 reads MNHNY; CDR2 reads SVGAGI (reference sequence). The CDR3 nucleotides are TGTGCCAGCAGGTCGGGGACCCAGTACTTC. This translates into CASRSGTQYF.

The chain employs TRBV5-4 and TRBJ2-7; 9 nucleotides line up with TRBD2. The CDR3 has 15 amino acids. Germline-derived CDR1 and CDR2 are SGHNT and YYREEE (reference sequence). The V and J ends lost 4 bases and 5 bases, in that order; junction bases with no gene match: 10. CDR3 in DNA: TGTGCCAGCAGCCTAAGTCCCCTAGCGGGACACGAGCAGTACTTC. It encodes CASSLSPLAGHEQYF.

This clone showed up just a few times. The V gene is TRBV4-1, the J gene TRBJ2-7; D gene uncertain. V was clipped by 0 bases and J by 2 bases, with 5 bases between them. The CDR3 is made up of 13 amino acids. CDR1 is MGHRA and CDR2 is YSYEKL in the germline V gene. DNA for the CDR3: TGCGCCAGCAGCCAAGATCGGACCTACGAGCAGTACTTC. The encoded protein is CASSQDRTYEQYF.

CDR3 residues: CASSPTRQGGETQYF. The CDR3 coding sequence is TGTGCCAGCAGCCCAACGCGACAGGGAGGAGAGACCCAGTACTTC. V usage is TRBV3-1 (or the pseudogene TRBV3-2) and J usage is TRBJ2-5; a weak D match, TRBD1 (7 bases). The V gene lost 4 bases and the J gene lost 4 bases, with 16 bases spanning the gap. The germline gives CDR1 LGHDT, CDR2 YNNKEL (reference sequence). The CDR3 is 15 residues long.

This chain links TRBV7-8 with TRBJ2-1; possible D gene TRBD2, 6 bases. The germline V gene has CDR1 SGHVS and CDR2 FQNEAQ. The ends were cut back, 5 bases at V and 10 bases at J, with 18 bases in the middle. This CDR3 is 14 amino acids long. CDR3 in DNA: TGTGCCAGCAGCCATGACAGCACCGGACTAGAGCAGTTCTTC. This translates into CASSHDSTGLEQFF.

The chain carries TRBV11-1 and TRBJ2-1, with 7 bases identical to TRBD2. Germline V gives CDR1 SGHAT, CDR2 FQDESV (reference sequence). The CDR3 has 16 amino acids. V shed 5 bases and J 2 bases; nucleotides not matched to a gene: 9. The CDR3 bases are TGTGCCAGCAGCGTCAGAGCGGGACTCCCCTACAATGAGCAGTTCTTC. It specifies CASSVRAGLPYNEQFF.

With regard to this clone: This could be a read error, since a much larger clone is one nucleotide away. This chain connects TRBV3-1 (or the pseudogene TRBV3-2) to TRBJ2-7; D gene uncertain. The V gene's germline CDR1 is LGHDT and CDR2 YNNKEL (reference sequence). The V end lost 4 bases, the J end lost 2 bases, and 3 bases lay between the germline ends. This CDR3 is 11 amino acids long. CDR3 region: CASSLTYEQYF. CDR3 sequence (DNA): TGTGCCAGCAGCCTGACCTACGAGCAGTACTTC.

CDR3 sequence (DNA): TGTGCCAGCAGCGTACCCGGAGGCGGTGAGCAGTTCTTC. Its protein product is CASSVPGGGEQFF. The chain joins TRBV9 to TRBJ2-1; D is perhaps TRBD2 (5 bases). This CDR3 has 13 residues. V lost 1 base to trimming and J lost 9 bases, with 11 bases between them. The germline CDR1 and CDR2 sequences are SGDLS and YYNGEE.

This rearrangement joins TRBV4-1 to TRBJ2-1; 8 bases map to TRBD2. Germline V gene lookup returns CDR1 MGHRA and CDR2 YSYEKL. V gave up 3 bases and J gave up 3 bases; unmatched junction bases: 7. This CDR3 has 16 amino acids. Here the CDR3 reads CASSHIRLANYNEQFF. In DNA form, the CDR3 reads TGCGCCAGCAGCCACATCAGACTAGCGAACTACAATGAGCAGTTCTTC.

The gene calls are TRBV9 and TRBJ1-1; TRBD1 agrees at 8 bases. This CDR3 contains 17 residues. CDR1 and CDR2 (germline): SGDLS, YYNGEE. V dropped 0 bases and J dropped 1; count of bases not matched to a gene: 8. The CDR3 DNA reads TGTGCCAGCAGCGTAGGTAGGGGGACAGGCCGGAACACTGAAGCTTTCTTT. This gives the protein CASSVGRGTGRNTEAFF.

This sequence joins TRBV5-6 and TRBJ1-1; perhaps TRBD1 as D (5 bases). Germline V gives CDR1 SGHDT, CDR2 YYEEEE. Trimming left V 2 bases short and J 0 bases short, with 11 bases between. CDR3 length: 15 amino acids. CDR3 in DNA: TGTGCCAGCAGCTTAATCGCAGGGATGAACACTGAAGCTTTCTTT. Protein: CASSLIAGMNTEAFF.

This clone qualifies as medium-sized. The chain recombines TRBV9 with TRBJ1-1, with TRBD1 identical over 7 bases. The V gene end was trimmed by 3 bases and the J gene end by 4 bases; junction bases not matched to a gene: 6. The length of the CDR3 is 14 residues. Germline CDR1 SGDLS, CDR2 YYNGEE. The CDR3 protein is CASSGGGFGTEAFF. The DNA for the CDR3 is TGTGCCAGCAGCGGAGGGGGCTTTGGCACTGAAGCTTTCTTT.

This chain connects TRBV5-4 to TRBJ2-1, with TRBD2 matching 9 bases. The germline gives CDR1 SGHNT, CDR2 YYREEE (reference sequence). There are 16 residues in the CDR3. V lost 0 bases to trimming and J lost 4 bases; unmatched junction nucleotides: 5. CDR3 in DNA: TGTGCCAGCAGCTTGGTGGCTAGCGGGGCGTACAATGAGCAGTTCTTC. It yields the protein CASSLVASGAYNEQFF.

As for this clone: Other nucleotide sequences from this sample produce the same CDR3. The chain uses TRBV30 and TRBJ2-6, with D unclear. The CDR3 has 14 residues. V was pared by 2 bases and J by 0 bases, with 5 bases between. The germline CDR1 and CDR2 sequences are GTSNPN and SVGIG (reference sequence). The CDR3 loop is CAWSSGSGANVLTF. DNA of the CDR3: TGTGCCTGGAGTTCCGGCTCTGGGGCCAACGTCCTGACTTTC. The complete variable domain, with remaining parts taken from reference TRBV30 and TRBJ2-6, reads SQTIHQWPATLVQPVGSPLSLECTVEGTSNPNLYWYRQAAGRGLQLLFYSVGIGQISSEVPQNLSASRPQDRQFILSSKKLLLSDSGFYLCAWSSGSGANVLTFGAGSRLTVL.

V gene TRBV9 combines with J gene TRBJ2-5; no clear D gene. From germline, CDR1 is SGDLS and CDR2 YYNGEE. Trimming took 3 bases from V and 3 from J, leaving 9 bases between them. The CDR3 loop spans 13 amino acids. The CDR3 DNA reads TGTGCCAGCAGCGGCCCCCTTAAAGAGACCCAGTACTTC. It is translated as CASSGPLKETQYF.

The chain joins TRBV19 to TRBJ1-1; D might be TRBD1 (6 bases). Trimming shortened V by 0 bases and J by 0 bases, and 14 bases separated the two germline ends. Germline V gives CDR1 LNHDA, CDR2 SQIVND (reference sequence). The CDR3 is 17 residues long. CDR3 sequence reads: CASSIEHRTALNTEAFF. CDR3 DNA: TGTGCCAGTAGTATAGAACACCGGACAGCCCTGAACACTGAAGCTTTCTTT.

The chain combines TRBV5-5 with TRBJ1-4, with 7 bases aligning to TRBD1. Looked up from germline, CDR1 is SGHKS and CDR2 is YYEKEE (reference sequence). The V segment lost 3 bases and the J segment 3 bases; nucleotides outside the gene matches: 8. The CDR3 has 16 amino acids. The CDR3 DNA reads as TGTGCCAGCAGCTCCACAGGGGATAAAGCTAATGAAAAACTGTTTTTT. Amino acid sequence: CASSSTGDKANEKLFF.

The chain carries TRBV4-1 and TRBJ2-2, with D tentatively TRBD2 (6 bases). CDR3 length: 17 residues. V was pared by 2 bases and J by 1 base, with 14 bases between. Germline loops: CDR1 MGHRA, CDR2 YSYEKL. The DNA of the CDR3 is TGCGCCAGCAGCCAACGCGGGGCGGGACTGAACACCGGGGAGCTGTTTTTT. It yields the protein CASSQRGAGLNTGELFF.

The chain uses TRBV12-5 and TRBJ2-1; D possibly corresponds to TRBD2 (5 bases). The CDR3 has 15 amino acids. V was clipped by 7 bases and J by 5 bases, with 18 bases between them. The germline CDR1 and CDR2 sequences are LGHNT and FRNRAP. The CDR3 loop is CASALGLSSNNEQFF. The CDR3 DNA follows: TGTGCTAGTGCCCTCGGACTTTCTTCAAACAATGAGCAGTTCTTC.

The chain links TRBV7-9 to TRBJ1-2; 8 bases align to TRBD1. Trimming removed 0 bases from V and 0 bases from J; junction bases left unmatched: 3. This CDR3 has 16 residues. Germline V lookup: CDR1 SEHNR, CDR2 FQNEAQ (reference sequence). For the CDR3, the DNA is TGTGCCAGCAGCTTAGCCCTACAGGGGGCTAACTATGGCTACACCTTC. This sequence encodes CASSLALQGANYGYTF.

The chain is built from TRBV7-6 and TRBJ1-6; D is uncertain. The CDR3 extends over 13 amino acids. Trimming cost V 2 bases and J 8 bases, with 7 bases left between them. Germline-derived CDR1 and CDR2 are SGHVS and FNYEAQ. The CDR3, as DNA: TGTGCCAGCAGCTTATCCTTGGATTCACCCCTCCACTTT. It yields the protein CASSLSLDSPLHF. The full variable domain, completed using reference TRBV7-6 and TRBJ1-6, is GAGVSQSPRYKVTKRGQDVALRCDPISGHVSLYWYRQALGQGPEFLTYFNYEAQQDKSGLPNDRFSAERPEGSISTLTIQRTEQRDSAMYRCASSLSLDSPLHFGNGTRLTVT.

The chain links TRBV9 to TRBJ1-2, with a tentative D call TRBD1 (5 bases). CDR3 length: 12 residues. The ends were cut back, 4 bases at V and 8 bases at J, with 12 bases in the middle. Germline assignment: CDR1 SGDLS and CDR2 YYNGEE. This chain's CDR3 is CASSRDLQGYTF. CDR3 coding DNA: TGTGCCAGCAGCAGGGACCTCCAGGGCTACACCTTC.

The table lists this clone with a count of one. The rearrangement links TRBV7-2 to TRBJ2-1; 9 nucleotides agree with TRBD1. CDR1 is SGHTA, CDR2 FQGNSA, per germline. The V gene end was trimmed by 4 bases and the J gene end by 7 bases; junction bases not matched to a gene: 8. The CDR3 spans 15 residues. The CDR3 reads CASSSPGQGRNEQFF. The CDR3 nucleotides read TGTGCCAGCAGCTCTCCAGGACAGGGGAGAAATGAGCAGTTCTTC.